A single sample gave rise to the 23 T cell receptor beta chains below, sequenced in a study of shared clonotypes between healthy human individuals. This table comes from immunoSEQ multiplex PCR, and its TCRdb copy is limited to in-frame clones, with some not included. Among fewer than 3 million clones listed, 80% to 95% were seen once. The sequencing input was naive CD4+ T cells from PBMCs. The sample's subset: CD45RA+ positively selected. These receptors came from a man between 18 and 35 years old in good health. Some clones in this sample may be carry-over from other donors' samples.

The rearrangement uses TRBV6-1 and TRBJ2-4; 12 bases fit TRBD1. This CDR3 spans 15 amino acids. Germline-derived CDR1 and CDR2 are MNHNS and SASEGT. Trimming cost V 4 bases and J 6 bases; bases outside gene matches: 4. CDR3 residues: CASSAGTGGLNIQYF. For the CDR3, the DNA is TGTGCCAGCAGTGCGGGGACAGGGGGCCTAAACATTCAGTACTTC.

This sequence joins TRBV5-6 and TRBJ1-2; a weak D match, TRBD1 (5 bases). CDR3 size: 15 residues. V was pared by 0 bases and J by 2 bases, with 11 bases between. The germline V gene encodes CDR1 SGHDT and CDR2 YYEEEE. The chain's CDR3 is CASSLAPGRNYGYTF. CDR3 DNA: TGTGCCAGCAGCTTGGCGCCAGGGCGGAACTATGGCTACACCTTC.

V usage is TRBV30 and J usage is TRBJ2-1, with a tentative D call TRBD1 (5 bases). The V gene's germline CDR1 is GTSNPN and CDR2 SVGIG (reference sequence). Trimming took off 2 bases at V and 6 bases at J, with 8 bases between the two ends. The CDR3 runs 12 residues. The CDR3 nucleotides are TGTGCCTGGAGTCAGGGCCTCAATGAGCAGTTCTTC. Translation gives CAWSQGLNEQFF.

The gene calls are TRBV27 and TRBJ2-3, with 11 bases aligning to TRBD2. The CDR3 totals 15 residues. The V gene end was trimmed by 5 bases and the J gene end by 8 bases; junction bases not matched to a gene: 9. Germline CDR1 and CDR2: MNHEY and SMNVEV (reference sequence). The CDR3 spells CASSPNSGLAGTQYF. The CDR3 DNA reads as TGTGCCAGCAGTCCGAACTCCGGACTAGCGGGTACGCAGTATTTT.

The chain joins TRBV5-5 to TRBJ1-5, with 7 bases matching TRBD1. Trimming cost V 4 bases and J 6 bases; bases outside gene matches: 10. CDR3 length: 15 residues. CDR1 is SGHKS and CDR2 is YYEKEE in the germline V gene (reference sequence). The CDR3 DNA is TGTGCCAGCAGCCGCTTCGAGGGGGCCAGTCAGCCCCAGCATTTT. Translation gives CASSRFEGASQPQHF.

The chain couples TRBV7-2 to TRBJ2-7; D is unresolved. Looked up from germline, CDR1 is SGHTA and CDR2 is FQGNSA. Trimming shortened V by 5 bases and J by 2 bases, and 7 bases separated the two germline ends. This CDR3 has 12 amino acids. The CDR3 bases are TGTGCCAGCAGCCAACTACCCTACGAGCAGTACTTC. It translates to CASSQLPYEQYF. The full variable domain, completed using reference TRBV7-2 and TRBJ2-7, is GAGVSQSPSNKVTEKGKDVELRCDPISGHTALYWYRQSLGQGLEFLIYFQGNSAPDKSGLPSDRFSAERTGGSVSTLTIQRTQQEDSAVYLCASSQLPYEQYFGPGTRLTVT.

This chain connects TRBV19 to TRBJ2-2; 8 nucleotides align to TRBD2. The V and J ends lost 10 bases and 2 bases, in that order; junction bases with no gene match: 18. The CDR3 totals 18 residues. CDR1 and CDR2 (germline): LNHDA, SQIVND (reference sequence). This CDR3 reads CATFSGVAGGFNTGELFF. Here the CDR3 DNA reads TGTGCCACCTTCTCTGGTGTGGCGGGAGGATTCAACACCGGGGAGCTGTTTTTT.

This clone is a singleton in its sample. The chain couples TRBV5-1 to TRBJ2-5; D might be TRBD2 (6 bases). Germline values: CDR1 SGHRS, CDR2 YFSETQ. V lost 3 bases and J 2 bases, leaving 17 bases between the germline ends. The CDR3 is made up of 16 amino acids. CDR3 DNA: TGCGCCAGCAGCTCAAACGCGGGGAGCCATCAAGAGACCCAGTACTTC. Its protein is CASSSNAGSHQETQYF. Based on the CDR3 plus reference TRBV5-1 and TRBJ2-5, the full variable domain is KAGVTQTPRYLIKTRGQQVTLSCSPISGHRSVSWYQQTPGQGLQFLFEYFSETQRNKGNFPGRFSGRQFSNSRSEMNVSTLELGDSALYLCASSSNAGSHQETQYFGPGTRLLVL.

The chain employs TRBV2 and TRBJ2-2, with 7 nucleotides matching TRBD2. The V gene end was trimmed by 7 bases and the J gene end by 6 bases; junction bases not matched to a gene: 11. Germline CDR1 is SNHLY and CDR2 is FYNNEI. CDR3 length: 15 residues. The CDR3 nucleotides are TGTGCCAGCAAGGTGGAGGGAGGGCCTGCCGGGGAGCTGTTTTTT. This codes for CASKVEGGPAGELFF.

The chain has TRBV15 and TRBJ2-7, with TRBD2 matching over 12 bases. This CDR3 has 16 residues. V dropped 0 bases and J dropped 7; count of bases not matched to a gene: 7. CDR1 and CDR2 from the germline V gene are LNHNV and YYDKDF (reference sequence). CDR3 DNA: TGTGCCACCAGCAGAGATTGGACTAGCGGGGTGTATGAGCAGTACTTC. It encodes CATSRDWTSGVYEQYF. Drawing the rest from reference TRBV15 and TRBJ2-7, the complete variable domain is DAMVIQNPRYQVTQFGKPVTLSCSQTLNHNVMYWYQQKSSQAPKLLFHYYDKDFNNEADTPDNFQSRRPNTSFCFLDIRSPGLGDTAMYLCATSRDWTSGVYEQYFGPGTRLTVT.

This chain joins TRBV6-5 and TRBJ2-3; tentatively, D is TRBD2 (6 bases). Germline lookup yields CDR1 MNHEY and CDR2 SVGAGI. This CDR3 has 15 residues. Trimming left V 5 bases short and J 1 base short, with 13 bases between. In DNA, the CDR3 is TGTGCCAGCAGTCGTAGCGGCTACGGCACAGATACGCAGTATTTT. It specifies CASSRSGYGTDTQYF.

V and J are TRBV28 and TRBJ1-2; TRBD1 might be the D (5 bases). Trimming shortened V by 1 base and J by 1 base, and 16 bases separated the two germline ends. The CDR3 loop spans 17 amino acids. CDR1 is MDHEN, CDR2 SYDVKM, per germline. The CDR3 protein is CASSLSLRGGNNYGYTF. CDR3 bases: TGTGCCAGCAGTTTATCCCTACGGGGGGGGAATAACTATGGCTACACCTTC.

J is TRBJ2-1 and V is TRBV7-9; D possibly uses TRBD1 or TRBD2 (5 bases each). Trimming left V 5 bases short and J 5 bases short, with 16 bases between. CDR1 and CDR2 from the germline V gene are SEHNR and FQNEAQ (reference sequence). This CDR3 comprises 15 residues. The CDR3 region has the DNA TGTGCCAGCAGCCCCCGGGGCCCCACCGACAATGAGCAGTTCTTC. Protein product: CASSPRGPTDNEQFF.

The chain has TRBV28 and TRBJ2-6; D is uncertain. The CDR3 length is 14 residues. V dropped 7 bases and J dropped 0 bases, with 7 bases sitting between them. CDR1 is MDHEN, CDR2 SYDVKM, per germline. The CDR3 DNA sequence: TGTGCCAGCACAGAGGTCTCTGGGGCCAACGTCCTGACTTTC. Translation: CASTEVSGANVLTF.

The rearrangement uses TRBV19 and TRBJ1-1; D remains ambiguous. CDR3 size: 15 residues. Germline CDR1 and CDR2: LNHDA and SQIVND (reference sequence). V was trimmed by 1 base and J by 1 base, leaving 10 bases between them. This chain's CDR3 is CASSIGLIRNTEAFF. CDR3 bases: TGTGCCAGTAGTATAGGGTTGATCCGGAACACTGAAGCTTTCTTT.

The chain has TRBV19 and TRBJ2-6; 9 nucleotides line up with TRBD1. CDR3 length: 16 amino acids. Looked up from germline, CDR1 is LNHDA and CDR2 is SQIVND (reference sequence). The J segment lost 4 bases and the V segment lost 4 bases, leaving 5 bases of the junction unmatched. The CDR3: CASSTGQGKGANVLTF. CDR3 nucleotides: TGTGCCAGTAGTACGGGACAGGGAAAAGGGGCCAACGTCCTGACTTTC.

This rearrangement joins TRBV29-1 to TRBJ1-1; D possibly corresponds to TRBD1 (5 bases). CDR3 length: 15 residues. CDR1 is SQVTM and CDR2 is ANQGSEA in the germline V gene. The germline V and J ends were trimmed by 6 bases and 1 base, with 18 bases remaining between them. The CDR3 loop reads CSVADTGRGNTEAFF. The CDR3 DNA reads TGCAGCGTGGCGGACACGGGAAGGGGGAACACTGAAGCTTTCTTT.

The genes are TRBV2 and TRBJ1-4; D gene uncertain. Germline assignment: CDR1 SNHLY and CDR2 FYNNEI. The CDR3 has 15 residues. The ends were cut back, 5 bases at V and 10 bases at J, with 20 bases in the middle. The CDR3 DNA follows: TGTGCCAGCAGTTCCCTAGGGTCTAACCGGGGAAAACTGTTTTTT. Protein: CASSSLGSNRGKLFF.

This chain connects TRBV18 to TRBJ2-7; tentatively, D is TRBD1 (6 bases). The V end lost 6 bases, the J end lost 6 bases, and 9 bases lay between the germline ends. The CDR3 spans 11 residues. Per germline, CDR1 KGHSH and CDR2 LQKENI. CDR3 loop: CASSQDSEQYF. For the CDR3, the DNA is TGTGCCAGCTCCCAGGACAGCGAGCAGTACTTC.

The chain employs TRBV7-9 and TRBJ2-2; TRBD1 is a possible D gene (7 bases). This CDR3 has 17 amino acids. Trimming took off 2 bases at V and 6 bases at J, with 19 bases between the two ends. Germline CDR1 SEHNR, CDR2 FQNEAQ (reference sequence). DNA for the CDR3: TGTGCCAGCAGCTTAAGGGGGGATCGTACAGGGGCCGGGGAGCTGTTTTTT. It encodes CASSLRGDRTGAGELFF. Based on the CDR3 plus reference TRBV7-9 and TRBJ2-2, the full variable domain is DTGVSQNPRHKITKRGQNVTFRCDPISEHNRLYWYRQTLGQGPEFLTYFQNEAQLEKSRLLSDRFSAERPKGSFSTLEIQRTEQGDSAMYLCASSLRGDRTGAGELFFGEGSRLTVL.

The genes are TRBV28 and TRBJ2-5; D remains unclear. There are 14 residues in the CDR3. The germline V gene encodes CDR1 MDHEN and CDR2 SYDVKM. Trimming left V 7 bases short and J 4 bases short, with 16 bases between. CDR3 protein: CASIPMLARETQYF. CDR3 in DNA: TGTGCCAGCATACCTATGCTGGCACGAGAGACCCAGTACTTC.

This clone appeared once. This chain uses TRBV9 with TRBJ1-2; TRBD1 aligns across 7 bases. V lost 0 bases to trimming and J lost 4 bases; unmatched junction nucleotides: 6. CDR1 and CDR2 from the germline V gene are SGDLS and YYNGEE. The length of the CDR3 is 15 residues. The CDR3 sequence: CASSVADRAGYGYTF. The CDR3 DNA sequence: TGTGCCAGCAGCGTAGCCGACAGGGCCGGCTATGGCTACACCTTC.

This rearrangement joins TRBV5-1 to TRBJ1-3; D call uncertain. CDR1 SGHRS and CDR2 YFSETQ come from the germline V gene. V was trimmed by 2 bases and J by 0 bases, leaving 15 bases between them. This CDR3 spans 17 amino acids. CDR3 DNA: TGCGCCAGCAGCTTAACAGACTTTAAGAGCTCTGGAAACACCATATATTTT. Translated, it gives CASSLTDFKSSGNTIYF.